The 14 T cell receptor beta chains given below trace back to one sample, sequenced in a study of CD8 T cells in Susac syndrome. Random hexamers were used to reverse transcribe about 0.5 to 1 ug of RNA. TCRdb reprocessed the immunoSEQ multiplex PCR reads with MiXCR, giving one entry per CDR3 protein. The sample consists of about 180,000 distinct CDR3 sequences, 85% to 95% of them appearing once. The sequenced sample was CD4+ T cells from PBMCs. Receptor source: a human donor with Susac syndrome.

This clonotype came up once. This chain joins TRBV4-2 and TRBJ1-5; 8 bases map to TRBD1. With V trimmed by 2 bases and J by 2 bases, 5 bases remained unmatched. Per the germline V gene, CDR1 is LGHNA and CDR2 is YNFKEQ. The CDR3 runs 16 residues. The CDR3 nucleotides read TGTGCCAGCAGCCAACTTGACAGGGGCGGCAATCAGCCCCAGCATTTT. Its protein product is CASSQLDRGGNQPQHF.

The chain combines TRBV12-3 or TRBV12-4 with TRBJ2-7; D may be TRBD1 (6 bases). The V end was cut by 5 bases, the J end by 2 bases, with 19 bases between. The CDR3 extends over 16 amino acids. The CDR3 sequence is CASSEKQQGKPYEQYF. For the CDR3, the DNA is TGTGCCAGCAGTGAAAAACAACAGGGTAAACCCTACGAGCAGTACTTC.

The rearrangement links TRBV3-1 to TRBJ1-2; perhaps TRBD1 as D (6 bases). Trimming shortened V by 1 base and J by 8 bases, and 14 bases separated the two germline ends. The CDR3 totals 14 residues. CDR1 is LGHDT and CDR2 is YNNKEL in the germline V gene (reference sequence). The CDR3 DNA follows: TGTGCCAGCAGCCAAGTGCGGGGGGCGAAGGGCTACACCTTC. It specifies CASSQVRGAKGYTF.

This chain uses TRBV6-5 with TRBJ1-1, with D possibly being TRBD1 (6 bases). Germline values: CDR1 MNHEY, CDR2 SVGAGI. Trimming removed 7 bases at V and 1 base at J, with 10 bases between. CDR3 size: 13 residues. CDR3 region: CASNMDRNTEAFF. CDR3 in DNA: TGTGCCAGCAATATGGACAGGAACACTGAAGCTTTCTTT.

The chain uses TRBV19 and TRBJ2-3, with D possibly called TRBD1 or TRBD2 (5 bases each). From germline, CDR1 is LNHDA and CDR2 SQIVND (reference sequence). Trimming pared 0 bases from V and 1 base from J, leaving 8 bases between. The CDR3 spans 15 residues. Written as DNA, the CDR3 is TGTGCCAGTAGTATAGAGGGGACGGGCACAGATACGCAGTATTTT. This codes for CASSIEGTGTDTQYF.

The chain recombines TRBV20-1 with TRBJ2-5; the match to TRBD2 covers 8 bases. CDR3 size: 15 residues. Per the germline V gene, CDR1 is DFQATT and CDR2 is SNEGSKA (reference sequence). V was clipped by 3 bases and J by 0 bases; unmatched bases: 6. CDR3: CSASGVAGYQETQYF. CDR3 bases: TGCAGTGCTAGTGGGGTAGCGGGGTACCAAGAGACCCAGTACTTC.

The chain is built from TRBV12-3 or TRBV12-4 and TRBJ2-2, with TRBD1 identical over 8 bases. V shed 6 bases, J shed 4 bases, and the junction held 7 bases outside the gene matches. The CDR3 covers 15 residues. The CDR3 reads CASRQRQGITGELFF. Here the CDR3 DNA reads TGTGCCAGCAGACAGAGACAGGGGATCACCGGGGAGCTGTTTTTT.

The rearrangement uses TRBV28 and TRBJ1-2; D is undetermined. This CDR3 has 11 amino acids. CDR1 and CDR2 from the germline V gene are MDHEN and SYDVKM. V was pared by 6 bases and J by 0 bases, with 2 bases between. CDR3 in DNA: TGTGCCAGCAGGTCTAACTATGGCTACACCTTC. Encoded protein: CASRSNYGYTF.

This clonotype occurred once. J is TRBJ1-2 and V is TRBV30; D is possibly TRBD1 (6 bases). Germline V gives CDR1 GTSNPN, CDR2 SVGIG (reference sequence). The CDR3 covers 12 residues. The V gene lost 0 bases and the J gene lost 4 bases, with 6 bases spanning the gap. The CDR3 spells CAWSVDSYGYTF. DNA for the CDR3: TGTGCCTGGAGTGTGGACAGCTATGGCTACACCTTC. The full variable domain, completed using reference TRBV30 and TRBJ1-2, is SQTIHQWPATLVQPVGSPLSLECTVEGTSNPNLYWYRQAAGRGLQLLFYSVGIGQISSEVPQNLSASRPQDRQFILSSKKLLLSDSGFYLCAWSVDSYGYTFGSGTRLTVV.

The genes are TRBV29-1 and TRBJ1-3, with D maybe TRBD1 (5 bases). The germline gives CDR1 SQVTM, CDR2 ANQGSEA. The CDR3 contains 14 residues. V was clipped by 6 bases and J by 0 bases, with 12 bases between them. The CDR3 DNA is TGCAGCGTAAGACAGCGAAACTCTGGAAACACCATATATTTT. Protein sequence: CSVRQRNSGNTIYF.

This chain connects TRBV19 to TRBJ2-1, with a tentative D call TRBD1 (5 bases). The V gene's germline CDR1 is LNHDA and CDR2 SQIVND (reference sequence). Trimming removed 5 bases at V and 8 bases at J, with 10 bases between. The length of the CDR3 is 12 residues. The CDR3 spells CASSPQGDEQFF. The CDR3 DNA sequence: TGTGCCAGTAGTCCTCAGGGCGATGAGCAGTTCTTC.

This chain uses TRBV14 with TRBJ2-7, with 11 bases matching TRBD2. The ends lost 6 bases at V and 2 bases at J; junction bases unmatched: 9. The CDR3 runs 16 residues. Germline V gene data show CDR1 as SGHDN and CDR2 as FVKESK. CDR3 residues: CASRVPGLAVPYEQYF. The DNA of the CDR3 is TGTGCCAGCAGAGTCCCGGGACTAGCGGTCCCCTACGAGCAGTACTTC.

The V call is TRBV20-1, the J call TRBJ2-1; D is perhaps TRBD2 (5 bases). This CDR3 is built from 12 residues. Between the trimmed V and J ends, which lost 2 bases and 10 bases, there was a span of 12 bases. Germline V CDR1 and CDR2: DFQATT, SNEGSKA (reference sequence). The CDR3 sequence is CSARYRRLEQFF. The DNA for the CDR3 is TGCAGTGCTAGATACCGCAGACTAGAGCAGTTCTTC.

The chain uses TRBV7-9 and TRBJ1-2; possibly TRBD1 for D (6 bases). Per the germline V gene, CDR1 is SEHNR and CDR2 is FQNEAQ (reference sequence). V dropped 5 bases and J dropped 10 bases, with 20 bases sitting between them. The CDR3 is made up of 14 amino acids. CDR3 bases: TGTGCCAGCAGCCTGGGGGACACCCAACAGGACTACACCTTC. It is translated as CASSLGDTQQDYTF.